These T cell receptor beta chains were read from a single sample in a study of blood T cell repertoires in COVID-19. The data were produced by immunoSEQ multiplex PCR, yet TCRdb's version contains in-frame clones alone and is incomplete. The sample consists of approximately 170,000 clones, roughly 89% of them appearing once. Sequencing was performed on peripheral blood. The receptors shown here come from a man aged 18 to 30 with active or convalescent COVID-19. CDR3s include the opening cysteine and the closing phenylalanine or tryptophan. Each record gives: CDR3 protein, V gene, J gene.

CDR3 protein: CASSRIGAEGTEAFF; V gene: TRBV19; J gene: TRBJ1-1
CDR3 protein: CASSRQGTYGYTF; V gene: TRBV12-3/TRBV12-4; J gene: TRBJ1-2
CDR3 protein: CASTGGGTDTQYF; V gene: TRBV19; J gene: TRBJ2-3
CDR3 protein: CASSLAPGTTYGYTF; V gene: TRBV7-8; J gene: TRBJ1-2
CDR3 protein: CATSGETQYF; V gene: TRBV15; J gene: TRBJ2-5
CDR3 protein: CATSRVKGGEETQYF; V gene: TRBV15; J gene: TRBJ2-5
CDR3 protein: CASGEREFADTQYF; V gene: TRBV12-5; J gene: TRBJ2-3
CDR3 protein: CSVPGNTEAFF; V gene: TRBV20-1; J gene: TRBJ1-1
CDR3 protein: CASSQRGEGGRGYNEQFF; V gene: TRBV7-8; J gene: TRBJ2-1
CDR3 protein: CASSQVHGSPLHF; V gene: TRBV14; J gene: TRBJ1-6
CDR3 protein: CASSLLAGGTGELFF; V gene: TRBV7-3; J gene: TRBJ2-2
CDR3 protein: CASSNAETQYF; V gene: TRBV6-5; J gene: TRBJ2-5
CDR3 protein: CASSYTGTGKNIQYF; V gene: TRBV6-5; J gene: TRBJ2-4
CDR3 protein: CASSMEPSLEQFF; V gene: TRBV19; J gene: TRBJ2-1
CDR3 protein: CASSLYRVEKLFF; V gene: TRBV5-6; J gene: TRBJ1-4
CDR3 protein: CASTEGLAGQYF; V gene: TRBV12-3/TRBV12-4; J gene: TRBJ2-5
CDR3 protein: CASSSTQGWATPLHF; V gene: TRBV7-8; J gene: TRBJ1-6
CDR3 protein: CASRSGGVGYNEQFF; V gene: TRBV7-2; J gene: TRBJ2-1
CDR3 protein: CASSGLDSLSPLHF; V gene: TRBV27; J gene: TRBJ1-6
CDR3 protein: CASSLRDRNTEAFF; V gene: TRBV27; J gene: TRBJ1-1
CDR3 protein: CASSPGRENTEAFF; V gene: TRBV18; J gene: TRBJ1-1
CDR3 protein: CASSSRPQGAHTEAFF; V gene: TRBV18; J gene: TRBJ1-1
CDR3 protein: CSQATNEKLFF; V gene: TRBV20-1; J gene: TRBJ1-4
CDR3 protein: CASSLGQSPSGANVLTF; V gene: TRBV7-9; J gene: TRBJ2-6
CDR3 protein: CASSVRAGGTYEQYF; V gene: TRBV9; J gene: TRBJ2-7
CDR3 protein: CASSPQGITEAFF; V gene: TRBV11-3; J gene: TRBJ1-1
CDR3 protein: CASPRPGHLSNQPQHF; V gene: TRBV19; J gene: TRBJ1-5
CDR3 protein: CSVEVGRRGGDTQYF; V gene: TRBV29-1; J gene: TRBJ2-3
CDR3 protein: CASSLGLAYEQFF; V gene: TRBV11-2; J gene: TRBJ2-1
CDR3 protein: CASSVGGQTYEQYF; V gene: TRBV9; J gene: TRBJ2-7
CDR3 protein: CAIGQDQETQYF; V gene: TRBV24-1; J gene: TRBJ2-5
CDR3 protein: CASSFDLTGPQVYYEQYF; V gene: TRBV7-2; J gene: TRBJ2-7
CDR3 protein: CASRWTPEKLFF; V gene: TRBV2; J gene: TRBJ1-4
CDR3 protein: CASSLAENYGYTF; V gene: TRBV7-9; J gene: TRBJ1-2
CDR3 protein: CASKRSGSYNSPLHF; V gene: TRBV28; J gene: TRBJ1-6
CDR3 protein: CASSSEAFF; V gene: TRBV2; J gene: TRBJ1-1
CDR3 protein: CASSYRNTEAFF; V gene: TRBV6-5; J gene: TRBJ1-1
CDR3 protein: CASRGGAEAFF; V gene: TRBV21-1; J gene: TRBJ1-1
CDR3 protein: CASSLEGGNSPLHF; V gene: TRBV7-2; J gene: TRBJ1-6
CDR3 protein: CASSLTWGTGTEAFF; V gene: TRBV19; J gene: TRBJ1-1
CDR3 protein: CSVVVQAGGSSTEAFF; V gene: TRBV29-1; J gene: TRBJ1-1
CDR3 protein: CASSKQGEDEKLFF; V gene: TRBV5-1; J gene: TRBJ1-4
CDR3 protein: CASSGQVTNYGYTF; V gene: TRBV19; J gene: TRBJ1-2
CDR3 protein: CASSQENTEAFF; V gene: TRBV5-1; J gene: TRBJ1-1
CDR3 protein: CAWETAGRQKLFF; V gene: TRBV30; J gene: TRBJ1-4
CDR3 protein: CASSPLTPNQPQHF; V gene: TRBV27; J gene: TRBJ1-5
CDR3 protein: CASRETSGTNEKLFF; V gene: TRBV5-4; J gene: TRBJ1-4
CDR3 protein: CASSPLAGGFRELFF; V gene: TRBV19; J gene: TRBJ2-2
CDR3 protein: CAISEAPEGNSPLHF; V gene: TRBV10-3; J gene: TRBJ1-6
CDR3 protein: CASSPAGLGVGVGGYTF; V gene: TRBV7-2; J gene: TRBJ1-2
CDR3 protein: CASSPYRQGNYGYTF; V gene: TRBV28; J gene: TRBJ1-2
CDR3 protein: CASSFTGGRYGYTF; V gene: TRBV5-1; J gene: TRBJ1-2
CDR3 protein: CASSSLRDYPPNEQFF; V gene: TRBV6-5; J gene: TRBJ2-1
CDR3 protein: CSASFGQSVKKTQYF; V gene: TRBV20-1; J gene: TRBJ2-5
CDR3 protein: CASSDSGPREHGEAFF; V gene: TRBV6-4; J gene: TRBJ1-1